This T cell receptor (beta chain) was sequenced during a study of T cells in Graves' hyperthyroidism and ophthalmopathy. V shed 3 bases, J shed 3 bases, and the junction held 4 bases outside the gene matches. This CDR3 is 15 amino acids long. Germline assignment: CDR1 MGHRA and CDR2 YSYEKL. From RNA transcripts, TCR beta CDR3 regions were amplified. Carried out on the TCR CDR3, a first-round RT-PCR used the HTBI primer set. TCRdb passed the multiplex PCR reads through MiXCR, listing each CDR3 protein once. Of 500,000 to 750,000 distinct CDR3 sequences listed, 14% are singletons. Material: blood. This sequence was found in a woman between 18 and 29 years old with Graves' ophthalmopathy. The chain joins TRBV4-1 to TRBJ2-7; 11 positions agree with TRBD2. The CDR3 sequence is CASSHQTSGNYEQYF. The CDR3 region has the DNA TGCGCCAGCAGCCATCAGACTAGCGGGAACTACGAGCAGTACTTC.